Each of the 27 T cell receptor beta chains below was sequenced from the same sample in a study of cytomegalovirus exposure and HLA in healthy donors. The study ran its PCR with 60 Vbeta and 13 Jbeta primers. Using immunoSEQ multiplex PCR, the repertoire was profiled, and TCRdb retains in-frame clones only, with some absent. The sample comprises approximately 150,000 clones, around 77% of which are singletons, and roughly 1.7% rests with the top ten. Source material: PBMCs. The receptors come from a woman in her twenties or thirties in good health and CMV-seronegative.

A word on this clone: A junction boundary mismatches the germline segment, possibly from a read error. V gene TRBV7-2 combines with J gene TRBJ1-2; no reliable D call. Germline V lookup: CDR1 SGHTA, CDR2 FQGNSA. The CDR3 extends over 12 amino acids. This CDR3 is CASARVAAVYPF. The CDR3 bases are TGTGCCAGCGCGAGGGTGGCTGCGGTCTACCCCTTC.

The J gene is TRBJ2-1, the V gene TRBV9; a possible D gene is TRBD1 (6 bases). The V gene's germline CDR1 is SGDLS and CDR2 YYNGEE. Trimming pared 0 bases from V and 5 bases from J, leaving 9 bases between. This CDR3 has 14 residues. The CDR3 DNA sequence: TGTGCCAGCAGCGTAGCCCACAGGGACAATGAGCAGTTCTTC. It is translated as CASSVAHRDNEQFF.

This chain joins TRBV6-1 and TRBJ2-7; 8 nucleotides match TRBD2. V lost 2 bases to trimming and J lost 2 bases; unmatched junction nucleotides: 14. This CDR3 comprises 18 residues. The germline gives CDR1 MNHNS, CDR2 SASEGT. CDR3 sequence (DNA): TGTGCCAGCAGTGAAAGGGGGAGCGGTAGCGGGAACCCCTACGAGCAGTACTTC. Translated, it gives CASSERGSGSGNPYEQYF.

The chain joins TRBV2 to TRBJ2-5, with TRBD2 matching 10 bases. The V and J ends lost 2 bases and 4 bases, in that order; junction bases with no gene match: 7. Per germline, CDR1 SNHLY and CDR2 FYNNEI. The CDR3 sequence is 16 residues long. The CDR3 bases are TGTGCCAGCAGTGAACCCCTAGCGGGGGTGAGAGAGACCCAGTACTTC. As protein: CASSEPLAGVRETQYF.

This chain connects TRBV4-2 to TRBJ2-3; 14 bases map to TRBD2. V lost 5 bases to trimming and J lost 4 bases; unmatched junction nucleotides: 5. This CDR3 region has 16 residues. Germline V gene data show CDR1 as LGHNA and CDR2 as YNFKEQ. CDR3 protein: CASSLTSGGASDTQYF. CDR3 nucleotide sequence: TGTGCCAGCAGCTTGACTAGCGGGGGGGCATCAGATACGCAGTATTTT.

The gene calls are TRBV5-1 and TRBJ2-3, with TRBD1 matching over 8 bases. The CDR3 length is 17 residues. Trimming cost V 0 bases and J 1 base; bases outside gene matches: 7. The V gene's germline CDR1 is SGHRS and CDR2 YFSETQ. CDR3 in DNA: TGCGCCAGCAGCTTGGCGCGCCTACAGGGGGGCACAGATACGCAGTATTTT. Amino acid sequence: CASSLARLQGGTDTQYF.

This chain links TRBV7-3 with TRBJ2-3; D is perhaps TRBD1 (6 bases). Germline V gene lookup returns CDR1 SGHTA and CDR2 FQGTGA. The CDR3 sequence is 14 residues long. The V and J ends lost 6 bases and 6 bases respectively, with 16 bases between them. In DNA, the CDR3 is TGTGCCAGCAGTGCACCGGGACAATCGGATACGCAGTATTTT. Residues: CASSAPGQSDTQYF.

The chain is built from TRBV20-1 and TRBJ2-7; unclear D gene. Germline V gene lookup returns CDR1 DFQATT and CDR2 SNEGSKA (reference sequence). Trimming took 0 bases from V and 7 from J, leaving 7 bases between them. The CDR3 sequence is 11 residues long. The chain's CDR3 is CSARELHEQYF. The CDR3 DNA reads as TGCAGTGCTAGAGAACTGCATGAGCAGTACTTC.

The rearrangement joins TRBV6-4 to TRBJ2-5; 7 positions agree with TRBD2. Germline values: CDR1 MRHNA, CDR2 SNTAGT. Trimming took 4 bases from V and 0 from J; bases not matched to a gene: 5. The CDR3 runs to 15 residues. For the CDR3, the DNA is TGTGCCAGCAGTGTTGAGCGGGAAGACCAAGAGACCCAGTACTTC. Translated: CASSVEREDQETQYF.

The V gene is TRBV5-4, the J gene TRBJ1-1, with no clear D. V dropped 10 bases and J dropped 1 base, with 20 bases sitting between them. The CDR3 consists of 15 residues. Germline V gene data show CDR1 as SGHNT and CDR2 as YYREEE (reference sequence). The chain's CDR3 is CALLEGSGRNTEAFF. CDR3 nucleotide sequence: TGTGCCCTCCTCGAGGGCAGCGGCAGGAACACTGAAGCTTTCTTT.

The chain's CDR3 is CASSSSVGLPTDEQYF. The CDR3 DNA is TGTGCCAGCAGCTCTAGTGTAGGACTACCGACCGACGAGCAGTACTTC. V gene TRBV5-4 combines with J gene TRBJ2-7, with a tentative D call TRBD2 (6 bases). CDR3 length equals 16 residues. Germline lookup yields CDR1 SGHNT and CDR2 YYREEE (reference sequence). V was shortened by 3 bases and J by 5 bases, with 21 bases between the two germline ends.

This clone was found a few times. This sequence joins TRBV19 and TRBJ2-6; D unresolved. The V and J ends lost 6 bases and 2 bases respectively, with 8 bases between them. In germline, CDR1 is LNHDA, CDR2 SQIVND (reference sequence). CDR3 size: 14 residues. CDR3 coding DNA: TGTGCCAGTAGCAACCGAGCTGGGGCCAACGTCCTGACTTTC. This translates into CASSNRAGANVLTF.

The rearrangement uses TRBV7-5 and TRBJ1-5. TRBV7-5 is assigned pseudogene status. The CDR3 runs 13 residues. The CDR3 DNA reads TGTGCCAGAATCCTGCGGGGGTATCAGCCCCAGCATTTT. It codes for CARILRGYQPQHF.

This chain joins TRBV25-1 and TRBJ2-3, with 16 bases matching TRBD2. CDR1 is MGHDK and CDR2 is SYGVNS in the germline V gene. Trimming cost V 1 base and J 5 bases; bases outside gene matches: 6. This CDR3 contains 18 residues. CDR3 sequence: CASSELGLAGGSGDTQYF. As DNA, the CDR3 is TGTGCCAGCAGTGAATTGGGACTAGCGGGGGGGTCCGGAGATACGCAGTATTTT. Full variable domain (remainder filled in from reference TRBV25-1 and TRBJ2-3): EADIYQTPRYLVIGTGKKITLECSQTMGHDKMYWYQQDPGMELHLIHYSYGVNSTEKGDLSSESTVSRIRTEHFPLTLESARPSHTSQYLCASSELGLAGGSGDTQYFGPGTRLTVL.

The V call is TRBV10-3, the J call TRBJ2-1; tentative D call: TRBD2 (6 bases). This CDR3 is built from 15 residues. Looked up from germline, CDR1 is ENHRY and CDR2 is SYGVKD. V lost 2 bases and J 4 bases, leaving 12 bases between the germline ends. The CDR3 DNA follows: TGTGCCATCAGTGAGGCGGGGATAATTTACAATGAGCAGTTCTTC. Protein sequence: CAISEAGIIYNEQFF.

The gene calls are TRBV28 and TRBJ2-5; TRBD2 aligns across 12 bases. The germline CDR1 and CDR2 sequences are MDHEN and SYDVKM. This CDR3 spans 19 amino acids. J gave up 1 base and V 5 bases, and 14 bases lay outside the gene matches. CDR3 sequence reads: CASSPGLAGLKALQETQYF. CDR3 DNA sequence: TGTGCCAGCAGTCCGGGACTAGCGGGCCTGAAGGCTCTCCAAGAGACCCAGTACTTC.

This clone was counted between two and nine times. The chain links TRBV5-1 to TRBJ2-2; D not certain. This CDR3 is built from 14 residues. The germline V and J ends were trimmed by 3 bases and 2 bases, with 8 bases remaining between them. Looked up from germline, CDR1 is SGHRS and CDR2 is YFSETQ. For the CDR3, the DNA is TGCGCCAGCAGCTGGGCCATTAACACCGGGGAGCTGTTTTTT. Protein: CASSWAINTGELFF.

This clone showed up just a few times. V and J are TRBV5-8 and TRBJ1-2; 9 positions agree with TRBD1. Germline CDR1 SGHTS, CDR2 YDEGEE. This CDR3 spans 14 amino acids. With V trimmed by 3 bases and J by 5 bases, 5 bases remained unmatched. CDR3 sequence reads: CASSYRGPRYGYTF. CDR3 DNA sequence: TGTGCCAGCAGCTACAGGGGGCCGAGGTATGGCTACACCTTC.

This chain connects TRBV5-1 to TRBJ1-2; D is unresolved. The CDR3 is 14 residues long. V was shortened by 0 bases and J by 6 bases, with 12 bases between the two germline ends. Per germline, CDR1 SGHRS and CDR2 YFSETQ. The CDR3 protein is CASSLEVGADGYTF. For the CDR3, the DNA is TGCGCCAGCAGCTTGGAGGTGGGAGCGGATGGCTACACCTTC.

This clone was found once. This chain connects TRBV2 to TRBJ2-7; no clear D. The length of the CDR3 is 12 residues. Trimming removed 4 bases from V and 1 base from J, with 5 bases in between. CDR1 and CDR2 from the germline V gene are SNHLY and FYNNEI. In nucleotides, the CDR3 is TGTGCCAGCAGTGTTCCATCCTACGAGCAGTACTTC. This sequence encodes CASSVPSYEQYF.

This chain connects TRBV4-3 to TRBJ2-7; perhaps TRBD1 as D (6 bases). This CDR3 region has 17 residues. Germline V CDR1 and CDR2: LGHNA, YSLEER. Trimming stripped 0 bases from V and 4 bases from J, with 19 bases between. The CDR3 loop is CASSQELQGQSWYEQYF. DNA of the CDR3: TGCGCCAGCAGCCAAGAATTGCAGGGGCAATCATGGTACGAGCAGTACTTC.

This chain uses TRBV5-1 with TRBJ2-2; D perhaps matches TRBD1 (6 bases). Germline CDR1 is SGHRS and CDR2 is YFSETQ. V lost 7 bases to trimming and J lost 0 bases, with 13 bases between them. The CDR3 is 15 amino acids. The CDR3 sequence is CASQGTSTNTGELFF. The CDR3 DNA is TGCGCCAGCCAAGGGACATCCACGAACACCGGGGAGCTGTTTTTT.

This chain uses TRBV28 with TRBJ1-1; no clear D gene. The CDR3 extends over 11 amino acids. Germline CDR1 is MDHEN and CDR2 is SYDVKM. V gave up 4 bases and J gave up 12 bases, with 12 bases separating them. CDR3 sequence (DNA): TGTGCCAGCAGTTATATGGGCAGGTCTTTCTTT. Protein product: CASSYMGRSFF.

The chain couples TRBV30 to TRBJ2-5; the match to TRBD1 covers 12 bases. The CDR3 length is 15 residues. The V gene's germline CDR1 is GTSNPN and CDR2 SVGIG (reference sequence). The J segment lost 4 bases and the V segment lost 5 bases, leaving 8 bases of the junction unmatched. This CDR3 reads CAWGPGQGARETQYF. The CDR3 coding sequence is TGTGCCTGGGGGCCGGGACAGGGGGCGCGAGAGACCCAGTACTTC.

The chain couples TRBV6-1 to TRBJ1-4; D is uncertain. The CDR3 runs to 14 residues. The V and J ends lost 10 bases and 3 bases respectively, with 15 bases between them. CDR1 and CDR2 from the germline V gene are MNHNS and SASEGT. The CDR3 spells CATRNRLSNEKLFF. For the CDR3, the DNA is TGTGCCACCAGAAATCGGTTGTCTAATGAAAAACTGTTTTTT.

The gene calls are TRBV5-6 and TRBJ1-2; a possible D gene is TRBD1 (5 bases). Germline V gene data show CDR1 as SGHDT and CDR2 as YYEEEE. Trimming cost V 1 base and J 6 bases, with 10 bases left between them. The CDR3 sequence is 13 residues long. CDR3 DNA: TGTGCCAGCAGCTTGTATGGGGCAGATGGCTACACCTTC. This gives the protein CASSLYGADGYTF.

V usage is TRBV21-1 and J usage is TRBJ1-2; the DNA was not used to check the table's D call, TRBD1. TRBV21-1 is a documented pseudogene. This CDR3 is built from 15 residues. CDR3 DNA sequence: TGTGCCAGCAGCAAAAGGGAACAGGGGCGCGAGGGCTACACCTTC. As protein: CASSKREQGREGYTF.